The 4 T cell receptor beta chains below were found in one sample sequenced in a study of tumor-infiltrating lymphocytes in primary liver carcinoma. Total RNA (around 0.45 ug) served as template for TCR beta cDNA synthesis primed by a constant-region primer. Slightly modified ARM-PCR, run as three nested multiplex PCR rounds, produced the TCR beta libraries. Forward primers for TRBV1-TRBV30 and a C-beta reverse primer served the first two PCR rounds, at around 9 cycles each. MiXCR, applied by TCRdb to the multiplex PCR reads, yields one record per CDR3 protein. The repertoire holds 90,000 to 150,000 distinct CDR3 sequences, with under 70% as singletons. Joint extraction of RNA and DNA used about 17-33 mg of bulk tissue that was unsorted. Sequencing was carried out using tumor-adjacent normal liver tissue. These TCRs come from a woman aged 55-69 years with primary liver carcinoma and hepatitis B virus infection.

Of note for this clonotype: The CDR3 carries no conserved terminal phenylalanine or tryptophan, so it likely arises from a read error. The rearrangement uses TRBV6-4 and TRBJ2-2; 8 bases agree with TRBD1. The CDR3 contains 15 residues. Germline V lookup: CDR1 MRHNA, CDR2 SNTAGT. CDR3 sequence: CASSDMTGESGGLFS. In nucleotides, the CDR3 is TGTGCCAGCAGTGACATGACAGGGGAGTCCGGGGGGCTGTTTTCT.

A remark on this clonotype: A junction end diverges from the germline sequence, so it may reflect a read error. J is TRBJ1-2 and V is TRBV29-1; TRBD1 might be the D (5 bases). Germline V gene data show CDR1 as SQVTM and CDR2 as ANQGSEA. CDR3 length equals 12 residues. For the CDR3, the DNA is TGCAGGCTTGGTGAAGGGGTTTATGGTTACACCTTC. Its translation is CRLGEGVYGYTF.

Concerning this clonotype: It is likely a read error, because the conserved phenylalanine at the end of the CDR3 is missing. It is unclear where the CDR3 begins or ends on the DNA, so no DNA is shown, and the CDR3 is as TCRdb lists it. The V gene is TRBV11-2, the J gene TRBJ2-1. Termini included, the CDR3 measures 14 amino acids. Germline V gene lookup returns CDR1 SGHAT and CDR2 FQNNGV. The chain's CDR3 is CASSPGPDYNEEFS.

Concerning this clonotype: At one end, the junction sequence differs from germline, possibly due to a read error. This sequence joins TRBV11-2 and TRBJ1-6; the D is unclear. The length of the CDR3 is 17 residues. Germline assignment: CDR1 SGHAT and CDR2 FQNNGV. CDR3 amino acids: CASTLDSLGIYNSRLHF. Written as DNA, the CDR3 is TGTGCCAGCACCTTAGATTCGCTTGGGATTTATAATTCACGCCTCCACTTT.